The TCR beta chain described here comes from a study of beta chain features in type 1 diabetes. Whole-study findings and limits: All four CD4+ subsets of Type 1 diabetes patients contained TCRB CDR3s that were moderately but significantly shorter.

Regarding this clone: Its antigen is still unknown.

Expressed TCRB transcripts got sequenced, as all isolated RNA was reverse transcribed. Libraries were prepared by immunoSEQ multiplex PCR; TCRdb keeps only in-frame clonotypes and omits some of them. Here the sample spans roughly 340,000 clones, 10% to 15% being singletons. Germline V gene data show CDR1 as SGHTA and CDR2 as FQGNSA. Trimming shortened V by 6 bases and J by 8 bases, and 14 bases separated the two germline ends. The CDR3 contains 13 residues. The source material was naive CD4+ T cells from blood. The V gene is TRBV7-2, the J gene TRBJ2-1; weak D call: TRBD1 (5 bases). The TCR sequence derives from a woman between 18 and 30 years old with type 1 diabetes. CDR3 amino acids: CASSLGHWDEQFF. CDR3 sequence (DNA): TGTGCCAGCAGTCTTGGACATTGGGATGAGCAGTTCTTC.